This T cell receptor beta chain emerged from a study of blood T cell repertoires in COVID-19. Study summary: T cells, B-cell-depleted T cells, or PBMCs provided the cDNA or gDNA that served as material.

The germline V gene encodes CDR1 MRHNA and CDR2 SNTAGT. V lost 10 bases and J lost 2; bases outside the gene matches: 5. CDR3 size: 13 residues. Clones were sequenced by immunoSEQ multiplex PCR, and TCRdb holds only the in-frame ones, with some missing. The table has 250,000 to 300,000 clones, around 83% seen once. The TCR was taken from a man at least 80 years old with acute or convalescent COVID-19. The sample taken for sequencing was peripheral blood. The rearrangement uses TRBV6-4 and TRBJ2-3, with 8 bases fitting TRBD1. This CDR3 reads CATRQGPTDTQYF. The DNA of the CDR3 is TGTGCCACCCGACAGGGGCCCACAGATACGCAGTATTTT.